The 20 T cell receptor beta chains in this list originate from one sample, sequenced in a study of response to subunit inactivated influenza vaccine. Using its own MiXCR run on the RT-PCR reads, TCRdb lists one record per CDR3 protein. The sample lists 500,000 to 600,000 distinct CDR3 sequences, 12% to 15% seen once, with roughly 10% in the top ten. The sequenced sample was PBMCs from blood, obtained 11 to 12 days after vaccination. The receptor set was obtained from a man aged 45-65 years who received an inactivated influenza vaccine.

This chain joins TRBV5-1 and TRBJ2-7; D is possibly TRBD1 or TRBD2 (6 bases each). The CDR3 runs 15 residues. Per the germline V gene, CDR1 is SGHRS and CDR2 is YFSETQ. Trimming pared 4 bases from V and 7 bases from J, leaving 21 bases between. This CDR3 reads CASSPGRGPGEEQYF. The CDR3, as DNA: TGCGCCAGCAGCCCGGGCAGGGGCCCGGGGGAAGAGCAGTACTTC.

This clonotype was counted a few times. The genes are TRBV3-1 and TRBJ2-1; 8 nucleotides line up with TRBD2. The CDR3 covers 14 residues. V shed 4 bases, J shed 9 bases, and the junction held 8 bases outside the gene matches. CDR1 is LGHDT and CDR2 is YNNKEL in the germline V gene (reference sequence). The CDR3 coding sequence is TGTGCCAGCAGCCCGCGTAGCGGGGCAGGTGAGCAGTTCTTC. Its translation: CASSPRSGAGEQFF.

This clonotype was recorded a few times. The rearrangement uses TRBV5-1 and TRBJ2-3; 7 nucleotides agree with TRBD1. CDR1 and CDR2 (germline): SGHRS, YFSETQ. The ends lost 4 bases at V and 3 bases at J; junction bases unmatched: 8. This CDR3 is built from 15 residues. CDR3 sequence reads: CASSTMTGRTDTQYF. The DNA for the CDR3 is TGCGCCAGCAGCACTATGACAGGGAGAACAGATACGCAGTATTTT.

The V and J genes are TRBV9 and TRBJ2-7; D call uncertain. V was trimmed by 0 bases and J by 3 bases, leaving 10 bases between them. Germline V gives CDR1 SGDLS, CDR2 YYNGEE. The CDR3 length is 14 residues. CDR3 nucleotide sequence: TGTGCCAGCAGCGTAGCCTCAAACAGCTACGAGCAGTACTTC. Translated: CASSVASNSYEQYF.

The table lists this clonotype with many counts. V usage is TRBV4-3 and J usage is TRBJ1-2; D unclear. Germline V gene lookup returns CDR1 LGHNA and CDR2 YSLEER. The CDR3 loop spans 13 amino acids. Deletions cut 0 bases from V and 8 bases from J, with 10 bases between. Here the CDR3 DNA reads TGCGCCAGCAGCCAAGATCGTCGGGGAGGCTACACCTTC. It yields the protein CASSQDRRGGYTF.

This sequence joins TRBV11-2 and TRBJ2-1; tentatively, D is TRBD2 (5 bases). Between the trimmed V and J ends, which lost 5 bases and 1 base, there was a span of 15 bases. The CDR3 totals 16 residues. Germline values: CDR1 SGHAT, CDR2 FQNNGV. The CDR3 spells CASSPVLTSSYNEQFF. The CDR3 nucleotides are TGTGCCAGCAGCCCCGTTTTAACTAGTTCCTACAATGAGCAGTTCTTC. Together with reference TRBV11-2 and TRBJ2-1, the CDR3 gives the full variable domain: EAGVAQSPRYKIIEKRQSVAFWCNPISGHATLYWYQQILGQGPKLLIQFQNNGVVDDSQLPKDRFSAERLKGVDSTLKIQPAKLEDSAVYLCASSPVLTSSYNEQFFGPGTRLTVL.

The chain carries TRBV5-1 and TRBJ2-3; 7 bases map to TRBD1. Germline trimming cut 3 bases from V and 5 bases from J; bases unmatched to any gene: 9. CDR1 and CDR2 (germline): SGHRS, YFSETQ. The CDR3 is 15 amino acids. CDR3 sequence reads: CASSSETGYGDTQYF. CDR3 nucleotide sequence: TGCGCCAGCAGCTCCGAGACAGGGTATGGAGATACGCAGTATTTT.

The chain uses TRBV5-1 and TRBJ2-3, with a possible D match to TRBD1 (6 bases). V lost 4 bases and J 0 bases, leaving 9 bases between the germline ends. Germline lookup yields CDR1 SGHRS and CDR2 YFSETQ. The CDR3 spans 14 residues. As DNA, the CDR3 is TGCGCCAGCAGCGCAGGGGATAGCACAGATACGCAGTATTTT. Protein sequence: CASSAGDSTDTQYF.

This clonotype was seen a handful of times. V gene TRBV12-3 or TRBV12-4 combines with J gene TRBJ2-7, with a possible D match to TRBD2 (5 bases). CDR3 length: 14 amino acids. V was cut by 6 bases and J by 3 bases, with 15 bases left in between. In nucleotides, the CDR3 is TGTGCCAGCAGCTACGGCGAGGGAAACTACGAGCAGTACTTC. It codes for CASSYGEGNYEQYF.

With regard to this clonotype: This may come from a read error, since a much larger clone is one base off. The J gene is TRBJ2-3, the V gene TRBV28; tentative D call: TRBD1 (6 bases). This CDR3 is built from 14 residues. Germline values: CDR1 MDHEN, CDR2 SYDVKM. CDR3 region: CASSLRGSIDTQYF. The DNA of the CDR3 is TGTGCCAGCAGTTTAAGGGGGAGCATAGATACGCAGTATTTT. The whole variable domain, filled in from reference TRBV28 and TRBJ2-3, reads DVKVTQSSRYLVKRTGEKVFLECVQDMDHENMFWYRQDPGLGLRLIYFSYDVKMKEKGDIPEGYSVSREKKERFSLILESASTNQTSMYLCASSLRGSIDTQYFGPGTRLTVL.

This clonotype was counted only a few times. The rearrangement uses TRBV20-1 and TRBJ2-1; D may match TRBD1 or TRBD2 (5 bases each). Germline CDR1 is DFQATT and CDR2 is SNEGSKA (reference sequence). Trimming removed 5 bases at V and 0 bases at J, with 11 bases between. The CDR3 runs 14 residues. The CDR3: CSAPGRRSYNEQFF. CDR3 nucleotide sequence: TGCAGTGCTCCGGGGCGGCGCTCCTACAATGAGCAGTTCTTC.

The V call is TRBV24-1, the J call TRBJ1-5; no clear D. Trimming cost V 6 bases and J 4 bases, with 12 bases left between them. The length of the CDR3 is 14 residues. Germline V gene lookup returns CDR1 KGHDR and CDR2 SFDVKD. The CDR3 region is CATSPGHLNQPQHF. For the CDR3, the DNA is TGTGCCACCAGTCCGGGCCACCTGAATCAGCCCCAGCATTTT.

In this sample, this clonotype turned up a few times. The chain uses TRBV7-9 and TRBJ2-3; 7 bases fit TRBD2. CDR3 length: 15 residues. V lost 1 base and J lost 4; bases outside the gene matches: 5. Germline assignment: CDR1 SEHNR and CDR2 FQNEAQ (reference sequence). CDR3 in amino acids: CASSLGGGSADTQYF. The CDR3 DNA sequence: TGTGCCAGCAGCTTAGGAGGCGGGAGCGCAGATACGCAGTATTTT.

This rearrangement joins TRBV5-1 to TRBJ1-4; D call uncertain. This CDR3 is built from 14 residues. Deletions cut 0 bases from V and 8 bases from J, with 11 bases between. Germline V gene data show CDR1 as SGHRS and CDR2 as YFSETQ. The CDR3 sequence is CASSLARAGEKLFF. The CDR3 DNA reads TGCGCCAGCAGCTTGGCCCGGGCCGGGGAAAAACTGTTTTTT.

The V call is TRBV9, the J call TRBJ2-3; 8 bases align to TRBD2. V was pared by 4 bases and J by 3 bases, with 10 bases of the junction left unmatched. Per the germline V gene, CDR1 is SGDLS and CDR2 is YYNGEE. The CDR3 is 16 amino acids. CDR3 coding DNA: TGTGCCAGCAGCCTCGGGGGGGCCATGTGGACAGATACGCAGTATTTT. Amino acid sequence: CASSLGGAMWTDTQYF.

This clonotype occurred many times. This chain connects TRBV6-5 to TRBJ2-1; the match to TRBD1 covers 9 bases. Germline CDR1 is MNHEY and CDR2 is SVGAGI. This CDR3 contains 15 residues. The J segment lost 6 bases and the V segment lost 5 bases, leaving 8 bases of the junction unmatched. The CDR3 sequence: CASSHRDRVFNEQFF. The CDR3 DNA sequence: TGTGCCAGCAGTCACCGGGACAGGGTCTTCAATGAGCAGTTCTTC.

V usage is TRBV28 and J usage is TRBJ2-1, with 12 bases matching TRBD2. V shed 6 bases and J 9 bases; nucleotides not matched to a gene: 27. The V gene's germline CDR1 is MDHEN and CDR2 SYDVKM. The CDR3 runs 21 residues. CDR3 sequence (DNA): TGTGCCAGCAGCTCCGGGTGGGGGTACGGGAGTCTAGCGGGAGGGGGAACTGAGCAGTTCTTC. This gives the protein CASSSGWGYGSLAGGGTEQFF.

The chain is built from TRBV10-3 and TRBJ1-5; TRBD1 might be the D (5 bases). Between the trimmed V and J ends, which lost 4 bases and 5 bases, there was a span of 9 bases. Germline assignment: CDR1 ENHRY and CDR2 SYGVKD. This CDR3 contains 13 residues. DNA for the CDR3: TGTGCCATCAGTGCAGGGAGAGATCAGCCCCAGCATTTT. This encodes CAISAGRDQPQHF.

This sequence joins TRBV6-5 and TRBJ2-1, with 10 bases fitting TRBD2. CDR1 and CDR2 (germline): MNHEY, SVGAGI. This CDR3 spans 16 amino acids. Losses at the gene ends were 0 bases for V and 6 bases for J; bases not matched to a gene: 5. The CDR3 spells CASSYSGLAEINEQFF. The CDR3 DNA is TGTGCCAGCAGTTACTCTGGACTAGCGGAGATCAATGAGCAGTTCTTC.

This clonotype was counted a few times. The gene calls are TRBV20-1 and TRBJ2-2, with 9 bases identical to TRBD2. The CDR3 is made up of 17 amino acids. J lost 1 base, V lost 0 bases, and 6 bases had no gene match. The germline gives CDR1 DFQATT, CDR2 SNEGSKA (reference sequence). CDR3 amino acids: CSARDLAGAQNTGELFF. The CDR3 DNA is TGCAGTGCTAGAGACTTAGCGGGAGCGCAGAACACCGGGGAGCTGTTTTTT.